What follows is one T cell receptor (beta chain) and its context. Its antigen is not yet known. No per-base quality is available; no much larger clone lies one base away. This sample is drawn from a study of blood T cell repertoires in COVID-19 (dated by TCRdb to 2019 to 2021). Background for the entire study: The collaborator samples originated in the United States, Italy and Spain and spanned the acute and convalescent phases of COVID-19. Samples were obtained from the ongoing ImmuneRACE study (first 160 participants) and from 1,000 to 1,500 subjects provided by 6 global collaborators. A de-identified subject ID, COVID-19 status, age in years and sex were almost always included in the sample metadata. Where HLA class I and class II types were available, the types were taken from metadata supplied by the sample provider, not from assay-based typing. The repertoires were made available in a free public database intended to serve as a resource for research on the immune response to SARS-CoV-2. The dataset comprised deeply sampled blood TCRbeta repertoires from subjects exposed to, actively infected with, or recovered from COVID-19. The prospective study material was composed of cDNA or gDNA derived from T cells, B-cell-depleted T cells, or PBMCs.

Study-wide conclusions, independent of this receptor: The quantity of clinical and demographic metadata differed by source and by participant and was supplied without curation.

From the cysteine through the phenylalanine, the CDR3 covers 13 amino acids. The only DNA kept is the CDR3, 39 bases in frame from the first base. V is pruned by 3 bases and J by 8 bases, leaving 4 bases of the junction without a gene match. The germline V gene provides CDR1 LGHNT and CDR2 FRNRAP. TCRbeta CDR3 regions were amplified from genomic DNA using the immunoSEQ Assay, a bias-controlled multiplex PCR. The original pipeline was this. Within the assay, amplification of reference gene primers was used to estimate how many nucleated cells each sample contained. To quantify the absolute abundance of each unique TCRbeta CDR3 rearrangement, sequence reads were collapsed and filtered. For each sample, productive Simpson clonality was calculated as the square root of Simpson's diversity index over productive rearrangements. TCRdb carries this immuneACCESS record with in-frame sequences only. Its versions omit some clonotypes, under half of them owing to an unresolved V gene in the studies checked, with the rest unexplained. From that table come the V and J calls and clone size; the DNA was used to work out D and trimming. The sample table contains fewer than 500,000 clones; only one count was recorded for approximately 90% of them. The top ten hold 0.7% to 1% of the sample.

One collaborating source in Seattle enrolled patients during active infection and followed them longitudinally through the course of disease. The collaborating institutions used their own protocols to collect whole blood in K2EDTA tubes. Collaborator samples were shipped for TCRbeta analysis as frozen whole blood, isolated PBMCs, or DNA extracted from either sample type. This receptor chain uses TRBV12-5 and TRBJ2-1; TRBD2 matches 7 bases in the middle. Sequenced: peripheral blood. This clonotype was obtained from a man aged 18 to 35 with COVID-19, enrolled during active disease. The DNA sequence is TGTGCTAGTGGTTTCCTACGGGGGGATGAGCAGTTCTTC. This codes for CASGFLRGDEQFF.